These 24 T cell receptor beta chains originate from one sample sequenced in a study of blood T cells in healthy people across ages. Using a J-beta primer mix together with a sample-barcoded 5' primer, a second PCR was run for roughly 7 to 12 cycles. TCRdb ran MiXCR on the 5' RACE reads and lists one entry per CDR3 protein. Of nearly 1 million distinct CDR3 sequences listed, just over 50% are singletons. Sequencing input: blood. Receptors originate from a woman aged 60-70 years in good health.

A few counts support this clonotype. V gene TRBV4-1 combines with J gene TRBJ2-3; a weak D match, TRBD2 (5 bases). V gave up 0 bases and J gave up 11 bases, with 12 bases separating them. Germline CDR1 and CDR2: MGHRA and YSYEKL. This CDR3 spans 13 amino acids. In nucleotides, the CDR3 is TGCGCCAGCAGCCAAGAGGGCGGCGGACTGCAGTATTTT. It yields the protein CASSQEGGGLQYF.

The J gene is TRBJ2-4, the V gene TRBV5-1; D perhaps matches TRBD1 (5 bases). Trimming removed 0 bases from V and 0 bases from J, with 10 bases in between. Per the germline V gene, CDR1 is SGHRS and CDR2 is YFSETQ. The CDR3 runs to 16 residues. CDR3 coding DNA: TGCGCCAGCAGCTTGGCCACAGGTGTAGCCAAAAACATTCAGTACTTC. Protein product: CASSLATGVAKNIQYF.

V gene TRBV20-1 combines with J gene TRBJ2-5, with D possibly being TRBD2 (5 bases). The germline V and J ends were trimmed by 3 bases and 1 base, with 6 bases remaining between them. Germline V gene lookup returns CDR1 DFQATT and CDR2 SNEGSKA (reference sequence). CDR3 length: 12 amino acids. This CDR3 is CSASLAQETQYF. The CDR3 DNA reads TGCAGTGCTAGTCTAGCCCAAGAGACCCAGTACTTC.

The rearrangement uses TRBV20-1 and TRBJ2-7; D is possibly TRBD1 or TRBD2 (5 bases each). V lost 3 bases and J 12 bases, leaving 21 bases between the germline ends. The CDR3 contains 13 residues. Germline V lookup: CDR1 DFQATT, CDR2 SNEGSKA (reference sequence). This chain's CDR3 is CSAREQTGTQVYF. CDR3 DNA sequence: TGCAGTGCTAGGGAGCAAACCGGGACCCAGGTGTACTTC.

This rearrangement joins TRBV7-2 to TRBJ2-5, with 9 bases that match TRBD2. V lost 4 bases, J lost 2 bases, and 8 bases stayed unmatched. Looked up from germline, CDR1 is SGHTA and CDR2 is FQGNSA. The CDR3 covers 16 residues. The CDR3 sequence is CASSSGGRAWQETQYF. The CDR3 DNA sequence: TGTGCCAGCAGCTCCGGCGGGAGGGCTTGGCAAGAGACCCAGTACTTC.

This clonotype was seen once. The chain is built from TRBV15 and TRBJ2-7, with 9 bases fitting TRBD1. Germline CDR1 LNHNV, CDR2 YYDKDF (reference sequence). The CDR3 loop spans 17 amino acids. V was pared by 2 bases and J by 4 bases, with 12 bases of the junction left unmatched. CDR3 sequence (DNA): TGTGCCACCAGCAGATTCCCGAGACAGGGGGGGAGATACGAGCAGTACTTC. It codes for CATSRFPRQGGRYEQYF. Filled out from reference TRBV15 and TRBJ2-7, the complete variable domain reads DAMVIQNPRYQVTQFGKPVTLSCSQTLNHNVMYWYQQKSSQAPKLLFHYYDKDFNNEADTPDNFQSRRPNTSFCFLDIRSPGLGDTAMYLCATSRFPRQGGRYEQYFGPGTRLTVT.

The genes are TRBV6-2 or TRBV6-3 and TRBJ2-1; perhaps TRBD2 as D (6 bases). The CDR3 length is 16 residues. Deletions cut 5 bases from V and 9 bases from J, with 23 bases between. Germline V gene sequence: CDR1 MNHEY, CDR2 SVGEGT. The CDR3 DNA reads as TGTGCCAGCAGTCACACTCAGCGGGCCCCTGGGGGTGAGCAGTTCTTC. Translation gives CASSHTQRAPGGEQFF.

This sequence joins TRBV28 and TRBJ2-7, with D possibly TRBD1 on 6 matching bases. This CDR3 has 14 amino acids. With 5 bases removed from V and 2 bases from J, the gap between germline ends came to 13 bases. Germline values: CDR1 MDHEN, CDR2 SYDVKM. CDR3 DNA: TGTGCCAGCAGTATTCACAGGGCTCCCTACGAGCAGTACTTC. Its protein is CASSIHRAPYEQYF.

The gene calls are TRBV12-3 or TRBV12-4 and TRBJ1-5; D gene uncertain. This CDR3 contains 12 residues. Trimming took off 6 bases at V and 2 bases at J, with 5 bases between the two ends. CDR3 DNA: TGTGCCAGCAGGGATGGCAATCAGCCCCAGCATTTT. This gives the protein CASRDGNQPQHF.

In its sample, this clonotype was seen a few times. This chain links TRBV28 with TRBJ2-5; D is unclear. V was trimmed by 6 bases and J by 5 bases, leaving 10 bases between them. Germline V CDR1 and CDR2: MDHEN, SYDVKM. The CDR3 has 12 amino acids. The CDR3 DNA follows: TGTGCCAGCAGAGACGGGTGGGAGACCCAGTACTTC. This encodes CASRDGWETQYF. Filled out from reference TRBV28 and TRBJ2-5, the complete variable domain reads DVKVTQSSRYLVKRTGEKVFLECVQDMDHENMFWYRQDPGLGLRLIYFSYDVKMKEKGDIPEGYSVSREKKERFSLILESASTNQTSMYLCASRDGWETQYFGPGTRLLVL.

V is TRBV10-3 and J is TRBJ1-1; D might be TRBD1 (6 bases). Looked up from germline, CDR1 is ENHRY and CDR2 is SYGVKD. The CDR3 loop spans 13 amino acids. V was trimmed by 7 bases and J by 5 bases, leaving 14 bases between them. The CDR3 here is CAIKPQGRTEAFF. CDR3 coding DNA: TGTGCCATCAAGCCCCAGGGGAGGACTGAAGCTTTCTTT.

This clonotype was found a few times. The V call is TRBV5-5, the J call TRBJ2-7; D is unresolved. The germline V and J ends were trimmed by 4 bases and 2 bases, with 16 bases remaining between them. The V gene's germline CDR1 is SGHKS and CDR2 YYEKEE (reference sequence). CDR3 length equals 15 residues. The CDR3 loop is CASSAKGAPTYEQYF. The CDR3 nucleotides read TGTGCCAGCAGCGCCAAGGGCGCTCCTACCTACGAGCAGTACTTC.

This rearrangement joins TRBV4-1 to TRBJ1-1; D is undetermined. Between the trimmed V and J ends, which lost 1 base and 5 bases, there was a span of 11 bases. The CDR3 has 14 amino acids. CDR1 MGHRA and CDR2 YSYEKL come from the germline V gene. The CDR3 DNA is TGCGCCAGCAGCCAAGTGACGGGTACAACTGAAGCTTTCTTT. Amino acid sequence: CASSQVTGTTEAFF.

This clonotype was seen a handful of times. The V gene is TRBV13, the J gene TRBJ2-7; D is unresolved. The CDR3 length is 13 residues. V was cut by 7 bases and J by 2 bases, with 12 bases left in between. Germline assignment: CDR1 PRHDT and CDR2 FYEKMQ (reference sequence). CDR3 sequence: CASTFGVAYEQYF. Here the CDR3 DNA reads TGTGCCAGCACCTTTGGGGTTGCCTACGAGCAGTACTTC.

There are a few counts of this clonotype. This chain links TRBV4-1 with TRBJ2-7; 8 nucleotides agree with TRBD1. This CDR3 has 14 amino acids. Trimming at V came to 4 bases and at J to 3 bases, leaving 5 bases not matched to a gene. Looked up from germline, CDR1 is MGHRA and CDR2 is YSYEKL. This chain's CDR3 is CASSPYGQGYEQYF. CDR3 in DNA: TGCGCCAGCAGCCCCTATGGACAGGGCTACGAGCAGTACTTC.

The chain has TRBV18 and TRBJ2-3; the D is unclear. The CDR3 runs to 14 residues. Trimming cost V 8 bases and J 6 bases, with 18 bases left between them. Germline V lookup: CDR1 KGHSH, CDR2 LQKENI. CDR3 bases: TGTGCCAGCGCAATGTTTGGTGGGTCTGATACGCAGTATTTT. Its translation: CASAMFGGSDTQYF.

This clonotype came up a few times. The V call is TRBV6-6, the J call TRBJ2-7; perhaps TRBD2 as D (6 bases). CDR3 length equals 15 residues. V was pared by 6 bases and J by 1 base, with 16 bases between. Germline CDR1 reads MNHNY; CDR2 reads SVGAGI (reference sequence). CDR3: CASSLRGIVSYEQYF. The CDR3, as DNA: TGTGCCAGCAGCCTACGGGGGATCGTGTCCTACGAGCAGTACTTC.

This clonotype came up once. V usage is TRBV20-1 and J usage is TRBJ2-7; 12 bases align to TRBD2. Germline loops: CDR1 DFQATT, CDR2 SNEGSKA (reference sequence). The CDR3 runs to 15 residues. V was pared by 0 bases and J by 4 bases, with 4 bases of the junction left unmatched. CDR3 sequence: CSARDPTSGSYEQYF. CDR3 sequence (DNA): TGCAGTGCTAGAGACCCGACTAGCGGGAGTTACGAGCAGTACTTC.

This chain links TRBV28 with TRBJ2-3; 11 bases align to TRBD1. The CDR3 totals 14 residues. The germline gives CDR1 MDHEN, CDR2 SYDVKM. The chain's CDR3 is CGATPGQGVDTQYF. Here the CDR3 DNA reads TGTGGAGCTACCCCGGGACAGGGGGTGGATACGCAGTATTTT.

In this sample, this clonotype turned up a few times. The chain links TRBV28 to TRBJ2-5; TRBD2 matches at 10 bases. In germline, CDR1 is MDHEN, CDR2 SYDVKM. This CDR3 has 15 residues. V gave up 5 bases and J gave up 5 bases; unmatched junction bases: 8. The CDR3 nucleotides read TGTGCCAGCAGTCCTAGCGGGAGCAATATGGAGACCCAGTACTTC. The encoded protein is CASSPSGSNMETQYF.

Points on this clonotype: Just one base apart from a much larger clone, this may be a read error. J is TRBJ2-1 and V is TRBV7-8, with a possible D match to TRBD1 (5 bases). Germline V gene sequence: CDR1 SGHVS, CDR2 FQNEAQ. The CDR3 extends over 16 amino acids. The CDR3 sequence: CASSLRPQGSLNERFF. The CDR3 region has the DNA TGTGCCAGCAGCCTCCGTCCCCAGGGTTCACTCAATGAGCGGTTCTTC.

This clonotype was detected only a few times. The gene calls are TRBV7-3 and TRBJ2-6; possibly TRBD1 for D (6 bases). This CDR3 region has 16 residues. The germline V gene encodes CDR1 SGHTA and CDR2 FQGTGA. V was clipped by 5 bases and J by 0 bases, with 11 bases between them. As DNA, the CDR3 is TGTGCCAGCAGCGTGGGACATAGCTCTGGGGCCAACGTCCTGACTTTC. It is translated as CASSVGHSSGANVLTF.

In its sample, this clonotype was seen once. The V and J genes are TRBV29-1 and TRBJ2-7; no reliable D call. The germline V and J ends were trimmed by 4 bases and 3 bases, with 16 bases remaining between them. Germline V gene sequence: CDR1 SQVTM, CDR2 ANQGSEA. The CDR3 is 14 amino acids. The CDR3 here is CSVAFRDGNYEQYF. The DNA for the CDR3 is TGCAGCGTTGCTTTCAGAGACGGAAACTACGAGCAGTACTTC.

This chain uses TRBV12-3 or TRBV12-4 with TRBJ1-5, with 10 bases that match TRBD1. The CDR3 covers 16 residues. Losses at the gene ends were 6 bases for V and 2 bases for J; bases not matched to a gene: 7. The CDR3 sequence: CASRSTGTGGNQPQHF. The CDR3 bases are TGTGCCAGCAGATCTACCGGGACAGGGGGCAATCAGCCCCAGCATTTT.